The T cell receptor beta chain described here comes from a study of blood T cell repertoires in COVID-19. Study in general: Samples representing acute and convalescent COVID-19 were sourced from the United States, Italy and Spain. In each case, the material was cDNA or gDNA derived from T cells, B-cell-depleted T cells, or PBMCs.

The authors' processing: Using reference gene primer amplification, nucleated cell counts were estimated. Profiling relied on immunoSEQ multiplex PCR, and the TCRdb table lists in-frame clones only, not all of them. From that table come the V and J calls and clone size; the DNA was used to work out D and trimming. The top ten hold about 10% of the sample, which has about 220,000 clones, 84% seen once. This CDR3 comprises 15 residues. Germline V gene data show CDR1 as MNHEY and CDR2 as SMNVEV (reference sequence). Trimming stripped 2 bases from V and 1 base from J, with 12 bases between. Sequencing was carried out using peripheral blood. This clonotype was obtained from a man aged 50 to 60 with active or convalescent COVID-19. The chain combines TRBV27 with TRBJ2-7, with D maybe TRBD1 (6 bases). CDR3 loop: CASSLRAGVSYEQYV. As DNA, the CDR3 is TGTGCCAGCAGTTTAAGGGCAGGGGTATCCTACGAGCAGTACGTC.